This T cell receptor (beta chain) came from a study of blood T cell repertoires in COVID-19. Study as a whole: Samples of COVID-19 (acute and convalescent) were obtained from the United States, Italy and Spain.

Original processing notes: Estimation of nucleated cell counts relied on the amplification of reference gene primers. Sequencing used immunoSEQ multiplex PCR; TCRdb keeps in-frame clones, though not all of them. The D gene and trimming were derived from the DNA, and the V and J assignments and clone size from that table. Among some 120,000 clones listed, approximately 87% were seen once. Trimming shortened V by 6 bases and J by 0 bases, and 12 bases separated the two germline ends. The CDR3 contains 15 residues. The germline V gene encodes CDR1 SEHNR and CDR2 FQNEAQ (reference sequence). This rearrangement joins TRBV7-9 to TRBJ1-3; D may be TRBD1 (5 bases). The sequencing input was peripheral blood. The receptor was isolated from a woman aged 60-75 years with acute or convalescent COVID-19. This CDR3 reads CASSGTWISGNTIYF. The CDR3 DNA follows: TGTGCCAGCAGTGGGACTTGGATCTCTGGAAACACCATATATTTT.